These 24 T cell receptor beta chains were sequenced from one sample in a study of OX40 agonist ivuxolimab in advanced cancers. Measured with immunoSEQ multiplex PCR; TCRdb has only the in-frame clones, and not every one. Seen here are tens of thousands of clones, roughly 92% observed once, and the top ten hold 15% to 20%. The input for sequencing was CD4+ or CD8+ T cells sorted from blood, taken in a trial of the OX40 agonist ivuxolimab. These receptors were obtained from an adult with an advanced solid tumor such as melanoma, head and neck, liver or kidney cancer.

This clone has just a few counts. The chain employs TRBV4-3 and TRBJ2-1; TRBD2 might be the D (6 bases). Germline V gene sequence: CDR1 LGHNA, CDR2 YSLEER. The CDR3 length is 16 residues. Trimming took off 0 bases at V and 9 bases at J, with 18 bases between the two ends. DNA of the CDR3: TGCGCCAGCAGCCAAGATAGTGGTTACGAGGGAGGTGAGCAGTTCTTC. Amino acid sequence: CASSQDSGYEGGEQFF.

This rearrangement joins TRBV4-1 to TRBJ2-3; 11 bases agree with TRBD2. Germline V gene lookup returns CDR1 MGHRA and CDR2 YSYEKL. V lost 0 bases and J lost 5; bases outside the gene matches: 4. The CDR3 runs 16 residues. The CDR3 coding sequence is TGCGCCAGCAGCCAAGAACTAGCGGGAGAAGGAGATACGCAGTATTTT. Translation gives CASSQELAGEGDTQYF.

The chain uses TRBV2 and TRBJ2-7, with TRBD1 matching 7 bases. J was trimmed by 3 bases and V by 7 bases; bases with no gene match: 6. Germline CDR1 reads SNHLY; CDR2 reads FYNNEI. This CDR3 region has 13 residues. CDR3 coding DNA: TGTGCCAGCATCCGGGACAGCCTCTACGAGCAGTACTTC. Translated: CASIRDSLYEQYF.

The chain uses TRBV5-6 and TRBJ2-2; no clear D. Trimming stripped 3 bases from V and 0 bases from J, with 0 bases between. Germline V gives CDR1 SGHDT, CDR2 YYEEEE. The CDR3 length is 12 residues. In DNA form, the CDR3 reads TGTGCCAGCAGCTCGAACACCGGGGAGCTGTTTTTT. It is translated as CASSSNTGELFF.

The rearrangement uses TRBV6-5 and TRBJ2-7; D uncertain. There are 15 residues in the CDR3. Germline V lookup: CDR1 MNHEY, CDR2 SVGAGI. Trimming pared 5 bases from V and 0 bases from J, leaving 14 bases between. Here the CDR3 reads CASSPVGRSSYEQYF. CDR3 DNA: TGTGCCAGCAGTCCAGTCGGGCGGAGCTCCTACGAGCAGTACTTC.

The chain couples TRBV10-1 to TRBJ2-7; possibly TRBD1 for D (6 bases). Germline V CDR1 and CDR2: WNHNN, SYGVQD (reference sequence). The V end was cut by 6 bases, the J end by 3 bases, with 15 bases between. The CDR3 runs to 14 residues. DNA of the CDR3: TGCGCCAGCAGCGGTTCGATGGACAGCTACGAGCAGTACTTC. It yields the protein CASSGSMDSYEQYF.

The genes are TRBV7-6 and TRBJ1-1, with 12 bases matching TRBD1. This CDR3 region has 17 residues. The V gene's germline CDR1 is SGHVS and CDR2 FNYEAQ. Trimming took 4 bases from V and 0 from J; bases not matched to a gene: 6. As DNA, the CDR3 is TGTGCCAGCAGCTACGGGACAGGGGGCGAGGTGAACACTGAAGCTTTCTTT. Its protein product is CASSYGTGGEVNTEAFF.

The J gene is TRBJ2-1, the V gene TRBV9; 10 nucleotides agree with TRBD2. Germline V gene lookup returns CDR1 SGDLS and CDR2 YYNGEE. The CDR3 is 15 amino acids. The V gene end was trimmed by 3 bases and the J gene end by 5 bases; junction bases not matched to a gene: 5. The CDR3 loop reads CASSASGRGNNEQFF. As DNA, the CDR3 is TGTGCCAGCAGCGCGAGCGGGAGGGGAAACAATGAGCAGTTCTTC.

The chain carries TRBV12-5 and TRBJ2-3; D is unclear. The germline V and J ends were trimmed by 3 bases and 5 bases, with 9 bases remaining between them. The CDR3 totals 13 residues. The V gene's germline CDR1 is LGHNT and CDR2 FRNRAP. CDR3 region: CASGFGGRDTQYF. CDR3 in DNA: TGTGCTAGTGGTTTCGGTGGTAGAGATACGCAGTATTTT.

The chain employs TRBV10-3 and TRBJ2-1; 13 bases agree with TRBD2. CDR1 is ENHRY, CDR2 SYGVKD, per germline. This CDR3 comprises 18 residues. V dropped 5 bases and J dropped 6; count of bases not matched to a gene: 13. In DNA, the CDR3 is TGTGCCATCAGTCCCGGGACTAGCGGGATTCTGGGCGGCAATGAGCAGTTCTTC. Its protein product is CAISPGTSGILGGNEQFF.

This clone appeared once. The gene calls are TRBV29-1 and TRBJ2-7; the D is unclear. Germline CDR1 is SQVTM and CDR2 is ANQGSEA. The CDR3 covers 14 residues. The ends were cut back, 6 bases at V and 0 bases at J, with 15 bases in the middle. As DNA, the CDR3 is TGCAGCGTCCGGCTTTTGGATAGCTCCTACGAGCAGTACTTC. Translated: CSVRLLDSSYEQYF.

The CDR3 nucleotides are TGTGCCAGCAGTTCGTCCCATATCGACGAGCAGTACTTC. Residues: CASSSSHIDEQYF. V and J are TRBV7-9 and TRBJ2-7; D remains ambiguous. Trimming pared 6 bases from V and 5 bases from J, leaving 14 bases between. Germline V CDR1 and CDR2: SEHNR, FQNEAQ (reference sequence). The CDR3 is 13 amino acids.

The CDR3, as DNA: TGTGCCAGCAGCGTAGTGGAGGGGGTCTCTGAAGCTTTCTTT. Translation gives CASSVVEGVSEAFF. The chain links TRBV9 to TRBJ1-1; perhaps TRBD1 as D (6 bases). The CDR3 covers 14 residues. CDR1 and CDR2 (germline): SGDLS, YYNGEE. V lost 0 bases and J lost 6, with 12 bases in between. Combining the CDR3 with reference TRBV9 and TRBJ1-1 gives the whole variable domain DSGVTQTPKHLITATGQRVTLRCSPRSGDLSVYWYQQSLDQGLQFLIQYYNGEERAKGNILERFSAQQFPDLHSELNLSSLELGDSALYFCASSVVEGVSEAFFGQGTRLTVV.

This clone has just one count. This sequence joins TRBV19 and TRBJ2-3, with 7 bases identical to TRBD2. CDR3 length: 19 amino acids. Germline values: CDR1 LNHDA, CDR2 SQIVND (reference sequence). With 1 base clipped from V and 4 bases from J, the junction kept 17 bases outside the gene matches. The CDR3 DNA reads as TGTGCCAGTAGTATAGTGTCTGGGCTAGCGGTCTTGAAGGCAGATACGCAGTATTTT. Its translation is CASSIVSGLAVLKADTQYF.

This chain links TRBV5-1 with TRBJ2-7, with 7 bases fitting TRBD1. The V and J ends lost 5 bases and 1 base, in that order; junction bases with no gene match: 6. The CDR3 loop spans 14 amino acids. Germline-derived CDR1 and CDR2 are SGHRS and YFSETQ. The CDR3 region has the DNA TGCGCCAGCAGTCTTCAACAGGGGTCCTACGAGCAGTACTTC. This encodes CASSLQQGSYEQYF.

The table lists this clone with a count of one. V usage is TRBV5-4 and J usage is TRBJ2-5; 8 nucleotides match TRBD1. The assigned J gene may be wrong: the sequence end matches TRBJ2-7 better. Germline loops: CDR1 SGHNT, CDR2 YYREEE (reference sequence). CDR3 length: 16 amino acids. CDR3 sequence reads: CASSLNQGALRYEQYF. DNA of the CDR3: TGTGCCAGCAGCTTAAATCAGGGGGCGCTCCGCTACGAGCAGTACTTC.

This chain links TRBV5-6 with TRBJ2-7; 9 nucleotides align to TRBD2. The V and J ends lost 1 base and 2 bases, in that order; junction bases with no gene match: 4. The germline V gene encodes CDR1 SGHDT and CDR2 YYEEEE. The CDR3 length is 15 residues. The CDR3 nucleotides read TGTGCCAGCAGCTTGTTGGCTAGCGGGACCTACGAGCAGTACTTC. Protein sequence: CASSLLASGTYEQYF.

The chain uses TRBV7-9 and TRBJ2-3, with 8 bases aligning to TRBD2. Looked up from germline, CDR1 is SEHNR and CDR2 is FQNEAQ (reference sequence). There are 15 residues in the CDR3. V lost 5 bases to trimming and J lost 4 bases; unmatched junction nucleotides: 8. In nucleotides, the CDR3 is TGTGCCAGCAGCCCCCCAGCGGGAGAGGCAGATACGCAGTATTTT. This sequence encodes CASSPPAGEADTQYF.

This sequence joins TRBV19 and TRBJ1-1; possibly TRBD1 for D (5 bases). Trimming took 3 bases from V and 3 from J, leaving 11 bases between them. The germline CDR1 and CDR2 sequences are LNHDA and SQIVND (reference sequence). The CDR3 is 14 amino acids. The CDR3 spells CASSMTPGDTEAFF. DNA for the CDR3: TGTGCCAGTAGTATGACGCCGGGGGACACTGAAGCTTTCTTT.

Concerning this clone itself: Mismatch with germline at one junction end may stem from a read error. J is TRBJ2-7 and V is TRBV27, with D hard to call. This CDR3 comprises 14 residues. Germline V lookup: CDR1 MNHEY, CDR2 SMNVEV (reference sequence). The CDR3 nucleotides are TGTGCCAGCTTCTACCACCAGGTCACAGCCCGTGGGGACTTC. It codes for CASFYHQVTARGDF.

This rearrangement joins TRBV29-1 to TRBJ2-3, with TRBD2 matching over 13 bases. This CDR3 region has 17 residues. Trimming removed 7 bases from V and 4 bases from J; junction bases left unmatched: 14. Looked up from germline, CDR1 is SQVTM and CDR2 is ANQGSEA. The CDR3 is CSGAGLAGRPSADTQYF. CDR3 in DNA: TGCAGCGGGGCGGGACTAGCGGGACGGCCAAGCGCAGATACGCAGTATTTT.

The rearrangement links TRBV21-1 to TRBJ2-7; the table gives TRBD1 as D, unverified against the DNA. TRBV21-1 is a pseudogene segment. This CDR3 is 15 amino acids long. CDR3 residues: CASSRPGQTVYEQYF. CDR3 nucleotides: TGTGCCAGCAGCCGACCGGGACAAACGGTCTACGAGCAGTACTTC.

The J gene is TRBJ1-5, the V gene TRBV19; TRBD1 is a possible D gene (6 bases). The V gene's germline CDR1 is LNHDA and CDR2 SQIVND (reference sequence). The germline V and J ends were trimmed by 5 bases and 1 base, with 15 bases remaining between them. The CDR3 runs 16 residues. CDR3 region: CASSAPGVGSNQPQHF. DNA for the CDR3: TGTGCCAGTAGTGCCCCAGGGGTAGGAAGCAATCAGCCCCAGCATTTT.

The chain employs TRBV2 and TRBJ1-5, with D possibly TRBD1 on 5 matching bases. This CDR3 contains 15 residues. The germline V gene encodes CDR1 SNHLY and CDR2 FYNNEI. The V and J ends lost 8 bases and 0 bases respectively, with 14 bases between them. The CDR3 sequence: CASSQGGTSNQPQHF. The CDR3 DNA sequence: TGTGCCAGCTCCCAGGGCGGGACTAGCAATCAGCCCCAGCATTTT.